A single sample gave rise to the 32 T cell receptor beta chains below, sequenced in a study of T-cell memory formation after mild COVID-19. MiXCR, applied by TCRdb to the 5' RACE reads, yields one record per CDR3 protein. This table holds more than 400,000 distinct CDR3 sequences, around a sixth found once. Sequenced sample: PBMCs or a T cell subset sorted from them (not recorded which). The receptor set was obtained from an adult woman who had mild COVID-19 (a few samples of this study predate the infection). Cell type and time point are not known.

This rearrangement joins TRBV7-3 to TRBJ2-1; 7 nucleotides align to TRBD2. Per germline, CDR1 SGHTA and CDR2 FQGTGA. J gave up 0 bases and V 5 bases, and 7 bases lay outside the gene matches. CDR3 size: 16 residues. Here the CDR3 reads CASSILAASSYNEQFF. Written as DNA, the CDR3 is TGTGCCAGCAGCATTCTAGCGGCTAGCTCCTACAATGAGCAGTTCTTC.

This clonotype was recorded a few times. The chain uses TRBV6-5 and TRBJ1-2; the D gene is possibly TRBD1 (5 bases). There are 14 residues in the CDR3. Trimming left V 7 bases short and J 4 bases short, with 16 bases between. The germline CDR1 and CDR2 sequences are MNHEY and SVGAGI. CDR3 in DNA: TGTGCCAGCAACCGGGACGCCAACCCCTATGGCTACACCTTC. It codes for CASNRDANPYGYTF.

This clonotype appeared a few times. This chain connects TRBV28 to TRBJ2-1; 7 bases line up with TRBD2. After removal of 4 bases from V and 6 bases from J, the junction contained 6 bases not matched to a gene. The CDR3 loop spans 14 amino acids. The germline CDR1 and CDR2 sequences are MDHEN and SYDVKM. CDR3 in amino acids: CASSSTGEGNEQFF. As DNA, the CDR3 is TGTGCCAGCAGTTCCACCGGGGAGGGCAATGAGCAGTTCTTC. Variable domain in full (rest from reference TRBV28 and TRBJ2-1): DVKVTQSSRYLVKRTGEKVFLECVQDMDHENMFWYRQDPGLGLRLIYFSYDVKMKEKGDIPEGYSVSREKKERFSLILESASTNQTSMYLCASSSTGEGNEQFFGPGTRLTVL.

In its sample, this clonotype was seen a few times. The chain has TRBV6-1 and TRBJ1-4; a possible D gene is TRBD1 (5 bases). Germline V lookup: CDR1 MNHNS, CDR2 SASEGT. V lost 2 bases and J 0 bases, leaving 16 bases between the germline ends. The CDR3 is 18 residues long. CDR3 in amino acids: CASSETRRAGTTNEKLFF. CDR3 DNA: TGTGCCAGCAGTGAAACGCGCAGGGCCGGTACAACTAATGAAAAACTGTTTTTT.

The V and J genes are TRBV5-5 and TRBJ1-3, with 7 positions matching TRBD1. J gave up 4 bases and V 4 bases, and 14 bases lay outside the gene matches. CDR1 and CDR2 from the germline V gene are SGHKS and YYEKEE (reference sequence). CDR3 size: 17 residues. The CDR3 region has the DNA TGTGCCAGCAGCCGGTGGGCGCGGCAGGGGGAAGGAAACACCATATATTTT. It encodes CASSRWARQGEGNTIYF.

V is TRBV7-9 and J is TRBJ1-5, with TRBD1 as a possible D gene (5 bases). Deletions cut 5 bases from V and 6 bases from J, with 14 bases between. The CDR3 is 14 residues long. CDR1 is SEHNR and CDR2 is FQNEAQ in the germline V gene (reference sequence). In nucleotides, the CDR3 is TGTGCCAGCAGCCTGACGGGGGTAGGTCAGCCCCAGCATTTT. Translation gives CASSLTGVGQPQHF. The full variable domain, in which reference TRBV7-9 and TRBJ1-5 provide the parts outside the CDR3, is DTGVSQNPRHKITKRGQNVTFRCDPISEHNRLYWYRQTLGQGPEFLTYFQNEAQLEKSRLLSDRFSAERPKGSFSTLEIQRTEQGDSAMYLCASSLTGVGQPQHFGDGTRLSIL.

The rearrangement links TRBV11-2 to TRBJ1-5; D is unresolved. Germline V gene data show CDR1 as SGHAT and CDR2 as FQNNGV. Trimming took off 5 bases at V and 12 bases at J, with 11 bases between the two ends. This CDR3 comprises 11 residues. The chain's CDR3 is CASSHDGLQHF. The CDR3 nucleotides read TGTGCCAGCAGCCACGACGGACTCCAGCATTTT.

Ten or more counts support this clonotype. Relative to the germline gene, one junction end is altered; a read error may explain this. The V call is TRBV5-1, the J call TRBJ1-6, with TRBD1 matching 10 bases. Germline CDR1 is SGHRS and CDR2 is YFSETQ. The CDR3 has 14 residues. The DNA for the CDR3 is TGTGCCAGCAGTTCGGGACAGGGGAATTCACCCCTCCACTTT. Translating gives CASSSGQGNSPLHF.

The V and J genes are TRBV27 and TRBJ2-7; TRBD2 aligns across 11 bases. The germline V gene has CDR1 MNHEY and CDR2 SMNVEV (reference sequence). The CDR3 contains 17 residues. The junction had 11 bases not matched to a gene; V was cut back by 5 bases and J by 2 bases. Written as DNA, the CDR3 is TGTGCCAGCAGTCCGGACTCCTTAGCGGGAGGGCCCTACGAGCAGTACTTC. Its protein is CASSPDSLAGGPYEQYF.

This clonotype occurred many times. This chain uses TRBV7-9 with TRBJ2-7; 7 nucleotides match TRBD1. The CDR3 covers 13 residues. V shed 4 bases and J 2 bases; nucleotides not matched to a gene: 2. The germline gives CDR1 SEHNR, CDR2 FQNEAQ (reference sequence). DNA for the CDR3: TGTGCCAGCAGCTCTAGGGGGCCCTACGAGCAGTACTTC. Translating gives CASSSRGPYEQYF.

This chain connects TRBV11-2 to TRBJ1-1; the D is unclear. The ends were cut back, 2 bases at V and 0 bases at J, with 10 bases in the middle. The CDR3 sequence is 15 residues long. Germline assignment: CDR1 SGHAT and CDR2 FQNNGV. The CDR3: CASSLRPALNTEAFF. The CDR3 nucleotides read TGTGCCAGCAGCTTACGGCCAGCCTTGAACACTGAAGCTTTCTTT.

The chain has TRBV7-8 and TRBJ2-1, with TRBD2 matching 8 bases. V lost 1 base to trimming and J lost 8 bases; unmatched junction nucleotides: 7. The CDR3 contains 15 residues. CDR1 and CDR2 from the germline V gene are SGHVS and FQNEAQ. Written as DNA, the CDR3 is TGTGCCAGCAGCTTAGGTAGTAGCGGGACCCATGAGCAGTTCTTC. Translating it yields CASSLGSSGTHEQFF.

This clonotype was observed a few times. This chain joins TRBV12-3 or TRBV12-4 and TRBJ1-1; D call uncertain. This CDR3 comprises 16 residues. V was cut by 4 bases and J by 0 bases, with 15 bases left in between. CDR3: CASSSSLEGLNTEAFF. CDR3 in DNA: TGTGCCAGCAGTTCCAGCCTCGAAGGCTTGAACACTGAAGCTTTCTTT.

V usage is TRBV18 and J usage is TRBJ1-1; D ambiguous. V lost 3 bases and J 7 bases, leaving 9 bases between the germline ends. The germline CDR1 and CDR2 sequences are KGHSH and LQKENI. The CDR3 consists of 12 residues. CDR3 sequence: CASSPKVGEAFF. The CDR3 DNA is TGTGCCAGCTCACCCAAGGTTGGTGAAGCTTTCTTT.

This chain connects TRBV5-5 to TRBJ1-2, with unresolved D. Trimming took 0 bases from V and 4 from J, leaving 13 bases between them. The CDR3 length is 15 residues. Germline V gene lookup returns CDR1 SGHKS and CDR2 YYEKEE (reference sequence). CDR3 protein: CASSLGGDNFYGYTF. CDR3 bases: TGTGCCAGCAGCTTGGGAGGAGATAATTTCTATGGCTACACCTTC.

The rearrangement links TRBV2 to TRBJ1-6; 7 bases align to TRBD1. CDR1 and CDR2 from the germline V gene are SNHLY and FYNNEI. This CDR3 contains 15 residues. Losses at the gene ends were 6 bases for V and 4 bases for J; bases not matched to a gene: 6. The CDR3 spells CASRQTGSYNSPLHF. The CDR3 DNA is TGTGCCAGCAGGCAGACAGGGTCGTATAATTCACCCCTCCACTTT.

The chain combines TRBV6-5 with TRBJ1-2, with no clear D. This CDR3 has 13 amino acids. CDR1 and CDR2 (germline): MNHEY, SVGAGI. V lost 4 bases, J lost 2 bases, and 8 bases lay in between. This CDR3 reads CASSSTVNYGYTF. The CDR3 DNA follows: TGTGCCAGCAGTTCAACAGTGAACTATGGCTACACCTTC.

CDR3 protein: CAWSGLAEEQFF. In DNA, the CDR3 is TGTGCCTGGAGTGGTCTAGCGGAGGAGCAGTTCTTC. The chain is built from TRBV30 and TRBJ2-1, with 7 bases lining up with TRBD2. The trim removed 1 base at V and 10 bases at J, leaving 4 bases unmatched. This CDR3 contains 12 residues. Germline CDR1 is GTSNPN and CDR2 is SVGIG (reference sequence).

This clonotype was seen many times. V gene TRBV19 combines with J gene TRBJ2-3; D tentatively fits TRBD1 or TRBD2 (5 bases each). This CDR3 has 16 amino acids. The germline V and J ends were trimmed by 5 bases and 2 bases, with 17 bases remaining between them. Germline V gives CDR1 LNHDA, CDR2 SQIVND (reference sequence). Written as DNA, the CDR3 is TGTGCCAGTAGTCTCTCCGGGACCCAGAACACAGATACGCAGTATTTT. Residues: CASSLSGTQNTDTQYF. The variable domain in full, completed from reference TRBV19 and TRBJ2-3, reads DGGITQSPKYLFRKEGQNVTLSCEQNLNHDAMYWYRQDPGQGLRLIYYSQIVNDFQKGDIAEGYSVSREKKESFPLTVTSAQKNPTAFYLCASSLSGTQNTDTQYFGPGTRLTVL.

This sequence joins TRBV12-3 or TRBV12-4 and TRBJ1-1; D may be TRBD1 (5 bases). CDR3 length: 14 amino acids. V lost 1 base and J lost 6, with 12 bases in between. This CDR3 reads CASSLVGVYSEAFF. In nucleotides, the CDR3 is TGTGCCAGCAGTTTAGTGGGGGTATACTCTGAAGCTTTCTTT.

The chain combines TRBV7-2 with TRBJ1-1, with D tentatively TRBD1 (6 bases). Trimming removed 5 bases at V and 4 bases at J, with 17 bases between. The CDR3 is 15 residues long. Looked up from germline, CDR1 is SGHTA and CDR2 is FQGNSA. The DNA for the CDR3 is TGTGCCAGCAGCCTGCTACAGGGAAGGACCACTGAAGCTTTCTTT. It encodes CASSLLQGRTTEAFF. Complete variable domain (other parts from reference TRBV7-2 and TRBJ1-1): GAGVSQSPSNKVTEKGKDVELRCDPISGHTALYWYRQSLGQGLEFLIYFQGNSAPDKSGLPSDRFSAERTGGSVSTLTIQRTQQEDSAVYLCASSLLQGRTTEAFFGQGTRLTVV.

The chain joins TRBV6-1 to TRBJ2-3, with a weak D call TRBD2 (6 bases). Germline V CDR1 and CDR2: MNHNS, SASEGT. V lost 3 bases, J lost 7 bases, and 14 bases lay in between. This CDR3 comprises 14 residues. The CDR3 region has the DNA TGTGCCAGCAGTGATAAAAGGGGACTCCATACGCAGTATTTT. Translation gives CASSDKRGLHTQYF.

This clonotype came up a few times. The CDR3 DNA reads as TGCGCCAGCAGCTCACGTCCGGATGAGCAGTTCTTC. Protein: CASSSRPDEQFF. The chain couples TRBV5-1 to TRBJ2-1; D not resolved. V was pared by 3 bases and J by 8 bases, with 9 bases between. CDR1 SGHRS and CDR2 YFSETQ come from the germline V gene. This CDR3 is 12 amino acids long.

This clonotype was observed a few times. The V gene is TRBV3-1, the J gene TRBJ2-1, with D unclear. CDR3 length equals 16 residues. V was clipped by 0 bases and J by 3 bases, with 12 bases between them. Germline values: CDR1 LGHDT, CDR2 YNNKEL (reference sequence). CDR3: CASSQDGDPDYNEQFF. CDR3 sequence (DNA): TGTGCCAGCAGCCAAGATGGAGACCCGGACTACAATGAGCAGTTCTTC.

In its sample, this clonotype was seen many times. J is TRBJ2-7 and V is TRBV7-9, with 10 nucleotides matching TRBD2. Trimming at V came to 3 bases and at J to 2 bases, leaving 10 bases not matched to a gene. The germline V gene encodes CDR1 SEHNR and CDR2 FQNEAQ (reference sequence). This CDR3 is 17 amino acids long. This CDR3 reads CASSFDQVAGGPYEQYF. CDR3 DNA: TGTGCCAGCAGCTTTGATCAGGTAGCGGGAGGACCCTACGAGCAGTACTTC.

The chain uses TRBV20-1 and TRBJ2-5, with 9 bases matching TRBD2. The CDR3 contains 14 residues. The ends lost 0 bases at V and 7 bases at J; junction bases unmatched: 6. The germline CDR1 and CDR2 sequences are DFQATT and SNEGSKA (reference sequence). CDR3 bases: TGCAGTGCTAGAGACCCTAGCGGGAAGGGGACCCAGTACTTC. This codes for CSARDPSGKGTQYF.

This clonotype was counted between two and nine times. CDR3 nucleotides: TGTGCCAGCATGGCGGGTACTCGCCCCACCTACGAGCAGTACTTC. Translation gives CASMAGTRPTYEQYF. This chain connects TRBV6-2 or TRBV6-3 to TRBJ2-7, with TRBD2 as a possible D gene (5 bases). V gave up 7 bases and J gave up 2 bases, with 18 bases separating them. CDR3 length equals 15 residues. Germline CDR1 is MNHEY and CDR2 is SVGEGT.

This clonotype was recorded a few times. The CDR3 DNA is TGTGCCAGCACCCCGGGGACAGGGAGGACCCAGTACTTC. Its protein product is CASTPGTGRTQYF. The chain has TRBV6-5 and TRBJ2-5; 9 nucleotides align to TRBD1. The germline V gene has CDR1 MNHEY and CDR2 SVGAGI. With 7 bases clipped from V and 7 bases from J, the junction kept 7 bases outside the gene matches. This CDR3 is 13 amino acids long.

The chain is built from TRBV20-1 and TRBJ2-3; TRBD2 matches 8 bases. After removal of 1 base from V and 3 bases from J, the junction contained 12 bases not matched to a gene. Per germline, CDR1 DFQATT and CDR2 SNEGSKA (reference sequence). The CDR3 runs 17 residues. CDR3 in amino acids: CSARGPAGGRGTDTQYF. The CDR3 DNA reads TGCAGTGCTAGAGGTCCGGCGGGGGGCCGAGGGACAGATACGCAGTATTTT.

This clonotype was counted at least ten times. The V call is TRBV9, the J call TRBJ2-1; perhaps TRBD2 as D (6 bases). The CDR3 totals 15 residues. The germline V and J ends were trimmed by 0 bases and 1 base, with 8 bases remaining between them. CDR1 and CDR2 (germline): SGDLS, YYNGEE. CDR3: CASSVGGASYNEQFF. Here the CDR3 DNA reads TGTGCCAGCAGCGTAGGCGGGGCATCCTACAATGAGCAGTTCTTC.

This clonotype was counted between two and nine times. This chain links TRBV5-1 with TRBJ1-2, with a tentative D call TRBD1 (5 bases). The germline gives CDR1 SGHRS, CDR2 YFSETQ. This CDR3 spans 11 amino acids. With 9 bases removed from V and 6 bases from J, the gap between germline ends came to 12 bases. The CDR3 spells CATSKGDGYTF. The CDR3 DNA follows: TGCGCCACATCGAAAGGGGATGGCTACACCTTC.

In this sample, this clonotype turned up many times. The chain employs TRBV23-1 and TRBJ2-7; 10 nucleotides line up with TRBD1. TRBV23-1 is recorded as an ORF, its role being uncertain. J was trimmed by 0 bases and V by 3 bases; bases with no gene match: 17. CDR3 length: 20 amino acids. The CDR3 sequence: CASSHLLGQGKIGTSYEQYF. CDR3 nucleotides: TGCGCCAGCAGTCACCTCTTGGGACAGGGGAAAATAGGGACCTCCTACGAGCAGTACTTC.